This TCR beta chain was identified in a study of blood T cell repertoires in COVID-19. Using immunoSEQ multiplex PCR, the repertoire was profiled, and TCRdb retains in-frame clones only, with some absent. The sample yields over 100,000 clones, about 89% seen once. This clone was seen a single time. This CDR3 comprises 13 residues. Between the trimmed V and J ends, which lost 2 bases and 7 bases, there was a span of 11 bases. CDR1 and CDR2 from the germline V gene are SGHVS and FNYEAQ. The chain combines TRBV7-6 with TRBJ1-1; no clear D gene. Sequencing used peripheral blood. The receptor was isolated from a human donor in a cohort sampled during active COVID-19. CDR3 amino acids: CASSLSPSNEAFF. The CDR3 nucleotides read TGTGCCAGCAGCTTAAGCCCGTCGAATGAAGCTTTCTTT.